The subject of this entry is one T cell receptor beta chain. Data came from immunoSEQ multiplex PCR; TCRdb stores just in-frame clones and leaves some out. Here the sample spans over 300,000 clones, almost 90% being singletons. This entry belongs to a study of blood T cell repertoires in COVID-19. V lost 5 bases and J lost 8; bases outside the gene matches: 6. The CDR3 has 13 amino acids. The germline CDR1 and CDR2 sequences are LNHDA and SQIVND (reference sequence). The chain carries TRBV19 and TRBJ1-2, with 9 bases identical to TRBD1. Sequenced input: peripheral blood. This clonotype originated in a man aged 18-30 years with active or convalescent COVID-19. Here the CDR3 reads CASSARQGGGYTF. The CDR3 region has the DNA TGTGCCAGTAGTGCACGACAGGGGGGCGGCTACACCTTC.